The clone carrying this T cell receptor beta chain was detected a few times. The antigen is undetermined. These data belong to a study of OX40 agonist ivuxolimab in advanced cancers. The overall study: Patients' therapy was ivuxolimab, an antibody that acts as an agonist of OX40 (CD134). Findings and limits, study-wide: The CD4+ and CD8+ T cells in the blood had expanded clonally by week 6 at 0.1 to 3.0 mg/kg. Normalized T-cell clonal expansion was also low in a subset of nonresponders.

Assay used: immunoSEQ multiplex PCR; TCRdb lists only in-frame clones, some missing. The data contain fewer than 85,000 clones, roughly 85% of them seen just once; the ten biggest clones take up about 0.57%. V lost 7 bases, J lost 3 bases, and 22 bases lay in between. Germline V gene data show CDR1 as GTSNPN and CDR2 as SVGIG (reference sequence). There are 16 residues in the CDR3. This sample comprised CD4+ or CD8+ T cells sorted from blood, obtained in a trial of the OX40 agonist ivuxolimab. The TCR originated in an adult with an advanced solid tumor such as melanoma, head and neck, liver or kidney cancer. The chain is built from TRBV30 and TRBJ1-3; no definite D call. The CDR3: CASDAWVVGGGNTIYF. CDR3 sequence (DNA): TGTGCCTCCGACGCGTGGGTTGTGGGAGGTGGAAACACCATATATTTT. The whole variable domain, filled in from reference TRBV30 and TRBJ1-3, reads SQTIHQWPATLVQPVGSPLSLECTVEGTSNPNLYWYRQAAGRGLQLLFYSVGIGQISSEVPQNLSASRPQDRQFILSSKKLLLSDSGFYLCASDAWVVGGGNTIYFGEGSWLTVV.